Only one count was recorded for the clone carrying this TCR beta chain. Trimming stripped 4 bases from V and 3 bases from J, with 13 bases between. The CDR3 is 14 residues long. The germline V gene encodes CDR1 SGHKS and CDR2 YYEKEE (reference sequence). The sample is drawn from a study of control samples from healthy donors and cancer patients. The method was immunoSEQ multiplex PCR; TCRdb's version includes in-frame clones alone and lacks a portion of them. Of about 120,000 clones in the sample, more than 75% were seen once. The chain combines TRBV5-5 with TRBJ2-5; possibly TRBD2 for D (6 bases). The material sequenced was blood. This receptor was obtained from a young man in good health. CDR3 protein: CASSGGSEEETQYF. In nucleotides, the CDR3 is TGTGCCAGCAGCGGGGGGTCGGAAGAAGAGACCCAGTACTTC.